This record concerns one TCR beta chain sequence. Germline V gene data show CDR1 as SGHAT and CDR2 as FQNNGV. Losses at the gene ends were 1 base for V and 4 bases for J; bases not matched to a gene: 3. The CDR3 extends over 16 amino acids. The data were taken from a study of blood T cell repertoires in COVID-19. Study as a whole: Acute and convalescent COVID-19 specimens originated in the United States, Italy and Spain. Nucleic acid was either cDNA or gDNA, and it came from T cells, B-cell-depleted T cells, or PBMCs.

During active infection, Seattle patients enrolled and were then monitored through disease. Data came from immunoSEQ multiplex PCR; TCRdb stores just in-frame clones and leaves some out. The table shows 250,000 to 350,000 clones, with roughly 88% occurring only once. The receptor was derived from a human donor with COVID-19, enrolled during active disease. The donor label of this sample is uncertain. The gene calls are TRBV11-2 and TRBJ2-1; 11 nucleotides agree with TRBD2. Sequencing was performed on peripheral blood. CDR3 coding DNA: TGTGCCAGCAGCTTAGGACGGACTAGCGGGTACAATGAGCAGTTCTTC. Translated, it gives CASSLGRTSGYNEQFF.